Below are 13 T cell receptor beta chains sequenced from a single sample in a study of lymphopenia after photon versus proton radiotherapy. Sequencing used immunoSEQ multiplex PCR; TCRdb keeps in-frame clones, though not all of them. In the table there are about 12,000 clones, 80% to 90% of which are singletons. Sequences were derived from peripheral blood, sampled from a patient treated with proton-based radiotherapy. The receptors were gathered from a man in his 60s with pancreatic cancer.

This clone has only one observation. The V and J genes are TRBV30 and TRBJ2-7, with D possibly matching TRBD1 (5 bases). CDR1 and CDR2 from the germline V gene are GTSNPN and SVGIG (reference sequence). Trimming left V 1 base short and J 4 bases short, with 14 bases between. The CDR3 loop spans 14 amino acids. CDR3 amino acids: CAWSDSSGFYEQYF. CDR3 DNA sequence: TGTGCCTGGAGTGATAGTTCAGGGTTTTACGAGCAGTACTTC. The full variable domain, completed using reference TRBV30 and TRBJ2-7, is SQTIHQWPATLVQPVGSPLSLECTVEGTSNPNLYWYRQAAGRGLQLLFYSVGIGQISSEVPQNLSASRPQDRQFILSSKKLLLSDSGFYLCAWSDSSGFYEQYFGPGTRLTVT.

V usage is TRBV30 and J usage is TRBJ1-1; 8 bases are shared with TRBD1. V lost 5 bases, J lost 4 bases, and 15 bases stayed unmatched. The CDR3 consists of 16 residues. Germline CDR1 is GTSNPN and CDR2 is SVGIG (reference sequence). CDR3 in amino acids: CAWGQSLLGQVTEAFF. DNA for the CDR3: TGTGCCTGGGGACAGAGTCTTTTGGGACAGGTCACTGAAGCTTTCTTT.

In its sample, this clone ranks as medium-sized. This chain uses TRBV29-1 with TRBJ2-7; D uncertain. The CDR3 length is 12 residues. Germline V gene sequence: CDR1 SQVTM, CDR2 ANQGSEA. Trimming took off 4 bases at V and 4 bases at J, with 11 bases between the two ends. The CDR3 bases are TGCAGCGTTGCAAATGGGATTTACGAGCAGTACTTC. It is translated as CSVANGIYEQYF.

This clone has just one count. The chain is built from TRBV30 and TRBJ2-1, with unresolved D. This CDR3 is 12 amino acids long. In germline, CDR1 is GTSNPN, CDR2 SVGIG (reference sequence). Trimming left V 2 bases short and J 5 bases short, with 7 bases between. The CDR3 spells CAWSLTDNEQFF. In DNA, the CDR3 is TGTGCCTGGAGTCTCACGGACAATGAGCAGTTCTTC.

This sequence joins TRBV7-9 and TRBJ2-1; TRBD2 agrees at 7 bases. J lost 6 bases, V lost 5 bases, and 7 bases had no gene match. Per germline, CDR1 SEHNR and CDR2 FQNEAQ (reference sequence). The CDR3 is 14 residues long. CDR3 DNA: TGTGCCAGCAGCGGGGGGAGGGTAGGCAATGAGCAGTTCTTC. Translated, it gives CASSGGRVGNEQFF. Full variable domain (remainder filled in from reference TRBV7-9 and TRBJ2-1): DTGVSQNPRHKITKRGQNVTFRCDPISEHNRLYWYRQTLGQGPEFLTYFQNEAQLEKSRLLSDRFSAERPKGSFSTLEIQRTEQGDSAMYLCASSGGRVGNEQFFGPGTRLTVL.

The CDR3 nucleotides read TGTGCCAGCAGCCTCCCCCGAGGGGCGTCTAGCTCCTACAATGAGCAGTTCTTC. Protein product: CASSLPRGASSSYNEQFF. This sequence joins TRBV28 and TRBJ2-1; D is possibly TRBD1 or TRBD2 (5 bases each). This CDR3 has 18 amino acids. Looked up from germline, CDR1 is MDHEN and CDR2 is SYDVKM. V was cut by 6 bases and J by 0 bases, with 21 bases left in between.

This clone has only one observation. This chain connects TRBV28 to TRBJ2-7, with a weak D call TRBD1 (6 bases). V was pared by 6 bases and J by 6 bases, with 21 bases between. Per germline, CDR1 MDHEN and CDR2 SYDVKM. The CDR3 covers 15 residues. CDR3: CASRIRTGTRSEQYF. The DNA of the CDR3 is TGTGCCAGCAGGATACGCACAGGGACCCGGTCCGAGCAGTACTTC.

The chain links TRBV7-2 to TRBJ2-5, with 13 nucleotides matching TRBD2. The CDR3 totals 15 residues. V shed 1 base, J shed 6 bases, and the junction held 2 bases outside the gene matches. Germline V lookup: CDR1 SGHTA, CDR2 FQGNSA. The CDR3 reads CASSLGTSGSKTQYF. Written as DNA, the CDR3 is TGTGCCAGCAGCTTAGGGACTAGCGGGAGTAAGACCCAGTACTTC.

The V call is TRBV6-6, the J call TRBJ2-5, with D maybe TRBD2 (5 bases). V shed 3 bases and J shed 4 bases, with 9 bases lying between them. Looked up from germline, CDR1 is MNHNY and CDR2 is SVGAGI (reference sequence). The CDR3 is made up of 13 amino acids. CDR3: CASSYGRRETQYF. DNA of the CDR3: TGTGCCAGCAGTTATGGGAGACGAGAGACCCAGTACTTC.

The gene calls are TRBV7-8 and TRBJ2-3; D gene unclear. Germline V lookup: CDR1 SGHVS, CDR2 FQNEAQ. V was cut by 4 bases and J by 5 bases, with 7 bases left in between. The CDR3 runs 12 residues. The CDR3 nucleotides read TGTGCCAGCAGCTACGAAGGAGATACGCAGTATTTT. This sequence encodes CASSYEGDTQYF.

V is TRBV7-9 and J is TRBJ2-1; D is unclear. Trimming took off 0 bases at V and 4 bases at J, with 10 bases between the two ends. The CDR3 contains 15 residues. CDR1 is SEHNR, CDR2 FQNEAQ, per germline (reference sequence). The CDR3 bases are TGTGCCAGCAGCTTAGCTGGTCACATTTACAATGAGCAGTTCTTC. Protein sequence: CASSLAGHIYNEQFF.

The genes are TRBV28 and TRBJ2-5; 7 bases are shared with TRBD2. The CDR3 is 19 amino acids. CDR1 is MDHEN and CDR2 is SYDVKM in the germline V gene. V trimming: 1 base; J trimming: 1 base; junction bases outside the gene matches: 15. CDR3 sequence (DNA): TGTGCCAGCAGTTTATTACCCCTTGGGCGGACTAGACTCCAAGAGACCCAGTACTTC. As protein: CASSLLPLGRTRLQETQYF.

The chain recombines TRBV6-5 with TRBJ1-3; the D is unclear. The CDR3 sequence is 14 residues long. V shed 6 bases and J shed 4 bases, with 13 bases lying between them. The germline V gene encodes CDR1 MNHEY and CDR2 SVGAGI. The CDR3 here is CASSPGALGNTIYF. The CDR3 DNA reads as TGTGCCAGCAGCCCCGGAGCCCTCGGAAACACCATATATTTT.